The T cell receptor beta chain described here comes from a study of T-cell reconstitution after alpha-beta-depleted transplantation in children (dated by TCRdb to 2016 to 2017). Broadly, across the study: Using TCR repertoire profiling, the study quantitatively followed how T-cell immune reconstitution unfolded in children after TCRalphabeta/CD19-depleted allogeneic hematopoietic cell transplantation.

For this clonotype: Its antigen is currently not known. The record has no base qualities; no much larger clone is one base away.

The treatment or condition label of this sample denotes: allogeneic hematopoietic cell transplantation with graft depleted of TCRalphabeta T cells and CD19 B cells. Transplant recipients were children who received TCRalphabeta/CD19-depleted allogeneic hematopoietic cell grafts. The library was built by means of PCR. Sequencing instrument: Illumina HiSeq 2500. TCR library preparation used molecular barcoding, with unique molecular identifiers applied to normalize quantification of the TCRbeta repertoire. TCRdb reprocessing: public reads trimmed at Q25 with fastp, clones called with MiXCR, in-frame beta chains kept. All rows with the same CDR3 protein become a single entry with the most common DNA and genes. In this sample the table shows around 700,000 distinct CDR3 sequences, around 12% of which occur a single time. 0.79% of the sample rests with the top ten. What the study reported, not specific to this receptor: The high TCRbeta diversity at day 60 in some patients was ascribed to recipient T cells and intrathymic progenitors that had survived conditioning. The apparently early recovery of alphabetaT-cell counts about two months after transplant reportedly depended on only several hundred rapidly expanded clones that came from non-depleted graft cells. Over subsequent months, a decline in hyperexpanded clone frequencies was noted, and after one year, T-cell counts and TCRbeta diversity were mostly ascribed to newly produced T cells.

This clonotype originated in a girl between 2 and 10 years old with congenital amegakaryocytic thrombocytopenia, due to receive a stem cell transplant. The sequencing used PBMCs, collected before TCRalphabeta/CD19-depleted stem cell transplant.

The CDR3 has the sequence CASSQEGVDTQYF. The bases read TGTGCCAGCAGCCAAGAGGGGGTAGATACGCAGTATTTT. The sequence links TRBV4-2 to TRBJ2-3; the D gene assignment is perhaps TRBD1 or TRBD2, with each matching 5 bases. The junction carries 6 bases between V and J, which are trimmed by 0 bases and 5 bases respectively. The CDR3 contains 13 residues, cysteine and phenylalanine counted. Solely the CDR3 DNA is kept, with 39 bases framed from the first base. The CDR1 and CDR2 encoded by the germline V gene are LGHNA and YNFKEQ.